This T cell receptor beta chain was identified during a study of control samples from healthy donors and cancer patients (dated by TCRdb to the early 2020s). Library creation used the immunoSEQ multiplex PCR assay. Imported from immuneACCESS, the table was reduced by TCRdb to in-frame sequences with V and J called. These copies leave out some clones; in studies compared against another copy, an unresolved V gene accounts for under half, and the cause of the remainder is not known. The sample table holds 150,000 or so clones, of which about 90% were seen once. Of the sample, around 5% falls within the top ten clones. The CDR3 covers 12 residues, taking in both the cysteine and the phenylalanine. Here the CDR3 DNA is all that survives: 36 bases in frame from base 1. CDR1 and CDR2 (LNHNV, YYDKDF) derive from the germline V gene (reference sequence). V ends up 7 bases short and J 7 bases short, with an unmatched junction base count of 4.

Note on this clone: The specificity of this receptor is unknown. No base quality information exists; no much larger clone differs at one position.

The specimen was blood. The receptor comes from a woman aged 25-40 years in good health. The chain is encoded by TRBV15 joined to TRBJ1-2, and TRBD1 aligns with 9 junction nucleotides. The DNA sequence reads TGTGCCACCACTACGGACAGGGGTGGCTACACCTTC. Translated, it gives CATTTDRGGYTF.